These T cell receptor beta chains were read from a single sample in a study of cytomegalovirus exposure and HLA in healthy donors. Assay used: immunoSEQ multiplex PCR; TCRdb lists only in-frame clones, some missing. The sample records under 200,000 clones, 70% to 80% being singletons. Sequenced sample: PBMCs. All receptors come from a woman aged 40-49 years in good health and CMV-seronegative. The CDR3 runs from the conserved cysteine through the conserved F or W. Each record gives: J gene, V gene, CDR3 protein.

j_gene: .; v_gene: TRBV5-1; CDR3aa: CASTGGGAYEQYF
j_gene: TRBJ2-7; v_gene: TRBV28; CDR3aa: CASSTSWVLKESSYEQYF
j_gene: TRBJ2-1; v_gene: TRBV2; CDR3aa: CASSGGGNEQFF
j_gene: TRBJ2-7; v_gene: TRBV15; CDR3aa: CATSARGRVYEQYF
j_gene: TRBJ2-3; v_gene: TRBV7-9; CDR3aa: CASSLAPHSADTQYF
j_gene: TRBJ1-4; v_gene: TRBV5-5; CDR3aa: CASSPGVRGVGEKLFF
j_gene: TRBJ1-2; v_gene: TRBV7-9; CDR3aa: CASSLPRTGGLYGYTF
j_gene: TRBJ2-7; v_gene: TRBV5-1; CDR3aa: CASSSYYEQYF
j_gene: TRBJ2-1; v_gene: TRBV27; CDR3aa: CASSSTPGLAGVSHEQFF
j_gene: TRBJ2-7; v_gene: TRBV5-8; CDR3aa: CASSAAGTGASEQYF
j_gene: TRBJ2-3; v_gene: TRBV6-4; CDR3aa: CASSEGQGRTDTQYF
j_gene: TRBJ2-5; v_gene: TRBV6-1; CDR3aa: CASKRSGETQYF
j_gene: TRBJ1-6; v_gene: TRBV11-1; CDR3aa: CASSPREIGSPLHF
j_gene: TRBJ2-4; v_gene: TRBV6-1; CDR3aa: CASSEIGGWGSKNIQYF
j_gene: TRBJ2-5; v_gene: TRBV28; CDR3aa: CASRNRFQETQYF
j_gene: TRBJ1-5; v_gene: TRBV30; CDR3aa: CAWSRAKDQPQHF
j_gene: TRBJ2-5; v_gene: TRBV4-1; CDR3aa: CASSQASGRLQETQYF
j_gene: TRBJ1-1; v_gene: TRBV30; CDR3aa: CAWTGRSDTEAFF
j_gene: TRBJ1-2; v_gene: TRBV30; CDR3aa: CAWSVFRGDYGYTF
j_gene: TRBJ1-6; v_gene: TRBV6-1; CDR3aa: CASGLGHGNSPLHF
j_gene: TRBJ2-7; v_gene: TRBV19; CDR3aa: CASSIRGLAGGVNEQYF
j_gene: TRBJ1-1; v_gene: TRBV18; CDR3aa: CASSPLDRMNTEAFF
j_gene: TRBJ2-3; v_gene: TRBV7-6; CDR3aa: CASSLRTSGGTDTQYF
j_gene: TRBJ1-1; v_gene: TRBV19; CDR3aa: CASSLQAEAFF
j_gene: TRBJ1-3; v_gene: TRBV5-1; CDR3aa: CASSHSAGQGGPGNTIYF
j_gene: TRBJ2-7; v_gene: TRBV30; CDR3aa: CAWSVTAGASYEQYF
j_gene: TRBJ2-7; v_gene: TRBV28; CDR3aa: CATKAGVRSYEQYF
j_gene: TRBJ2-3; v_gene: TRBV7-8; CDR3aa: CASSPTGPDTQYF
j_gene: TRBJ2-7; v_gene: TRBV6-1; CDR3aa: CASSESGRQYF
j_gene: TRBJ1-5; v_gene: TRBV4-3; CDR3aa: CASSQDLTGAGQPQHF
j_gene: TRBJ2-7; v_gene: TRBV5-1; CDR3aa: CASARRRDEQYF
j_gene: TRBJ1-2; v_gene: TRBV6-1; CDR3aa: CASSEWGTVRNYGYTF
j_gene: TRBJ1-3; v_gene: TRBV28; CDR3aa: CASSLSRGSGNTIYF
j_gene: TRBJ2-1; v_gene: TRBV7-2; CDR3aa: CASSFTGNRGDNEQFF
j_gene: TRBJ1-2; v_gene: TRBV5-4; CDR3aa: CASSLPDTYGYTF
j_gene: TRBJ2-7; v_gene: TRBV5-6; CDR3aa: CASSLGGTGYNYEQYF
j_gene: TRBJ2-7; v_gene: TRBV29-1; CDR3aa: CSVTWTGYEQYF
j_gene: TRBJ1-2; v_gene: TRBV18; CDR3aa: CASSLRTGNGYTF
j_gene: TRBJ1-2; v_gene: TRBV29-1; CDR3aa: CSAGGLHENYGYTF
j_gene: TRBJ2-7; v_gene: TRBV5-1; CDR3aa: CASSSGQGPAGEQYF
j_gene: TRBJ2-5; v_gene: TRBV6-5; CDR3aa: CASSYGRGQETQYF
j_gene: TRBJ1-6; v_gene: TRBV9; CDR3aa: CASSVERNGISPLHF
j_gene: TRBJ1-2; v_gene: TRBV5-6; CDR3aa: CASIRGGFRGYTF
j_gene: TRBJ1-1; v_gene: TRBV19; CDR3aa: CASRTVMNTEAFF
j_gene: TRBJ2-5; v_gene: TRBV19; CDR3aa: CASSPQGTGETQYF
j_gene: TRBJ1-1; v_gene: TRBV5-5; CDR3aa: CASSLGAGNAEAFF
j_gene: TRBJ1-6; v_gene: TRBV6-1; CDR3aa: CASSSSGYNSPLHF
j_gene: TRBJ2-3; v_gene: TRBV2; CDR3aa: CASRTGLTQYF
j_gene: TRBJ1-5; v_gene: TRBV7-8; CDR3aa: CASSPRQGGITESNQPQHF
j_gene: TRBJ1-5; v_gene: TRBV28; CDR3aa: CASSQGGINEPQHF
j_gene: TRBJ1-3; v_gene: TRBV5-1; CDR3aa: CASSLTGVPRGNTIYF
j_gene: TRBJ1-6; v_gene: TRBV5-1; CDR3aa: CASSVDSPEVGSPLHF
j_gene: TRBJ2-7; v_gene: TRBV2; CDR3aa: CASKDRGLTYEQYF
j_gene: TRBJ2-3; v_gene: TRBV10-1; CDR3aa: CASSLRGGPADTQYF
j_gene: TRBJ2-1; v_gene: TRBV5-1; CDR3aa: CASSFPFGGGPNEQFF
j_gene: TRBJ1-1; v_gene: TRBV19; CDR3aa: CASSILRGQGNTEAFF
j_gene: TRBJ1-3; v_gene: TRBV4-1; CDR3aa: CASSHPTGRSGNTIYF
j_gene: TRBJ1-1; v_gene: TRBV6-6; CDR3aa: CASSYSEGMNTEAFF
j_gene: TRBJ2-1; v_gene: TRBV29-1; CDR3aa: CSVGRRLAGHNEQFF
j_gene: TRBJ1-1; v_gene: TRBV7-2; CDR3aa: CASSSRRNTEAFF